This TCR beta chain was recorded in a study of cytomegalovirus exposure and HLA in healthy donors. Findings of the study overall: It was reportedly the case that the classifier diagnosed cytomegalovirus status with high specificity and sensitivity. Rarity held for most TCR sequences, but there were some public TCRs that occurred in many donors. Within the 120 or so validation repertoires, first-cohort TCR clusters tended to co-occur, according to a later analysis.

This table comes from immunoSEQ multiplex PCR, and its TCRdb copy is limited to in-frame clones, with some not included. The data show fewer than 150,000 clones, more than 85% seen once. About this clone itself: Its antigen is unidentified.

J was trimmed by 5 bases and V by 4 bases; bases with no gene match: 11. Germline V gene lookup returns CDR1 SGHDT and CDR2 YYEEEE. The CDR3 is 17 residues long. The chain employs TRBV5-6 and TRBJ2-5; the match to TRBD2 covers 13 bases. The clonotype was recovered from a young man in good health and CMV-seropositive. The sample taken for sequencing was PBMCs. CDR3 sequence reads: CASSVGAGGLAGETQYF. The CDR3 nucleotides read TGTGCCAGCAGCGTCGGGGCCGGGGGACTAGCGGGGGAGACCCAGTACTTC.